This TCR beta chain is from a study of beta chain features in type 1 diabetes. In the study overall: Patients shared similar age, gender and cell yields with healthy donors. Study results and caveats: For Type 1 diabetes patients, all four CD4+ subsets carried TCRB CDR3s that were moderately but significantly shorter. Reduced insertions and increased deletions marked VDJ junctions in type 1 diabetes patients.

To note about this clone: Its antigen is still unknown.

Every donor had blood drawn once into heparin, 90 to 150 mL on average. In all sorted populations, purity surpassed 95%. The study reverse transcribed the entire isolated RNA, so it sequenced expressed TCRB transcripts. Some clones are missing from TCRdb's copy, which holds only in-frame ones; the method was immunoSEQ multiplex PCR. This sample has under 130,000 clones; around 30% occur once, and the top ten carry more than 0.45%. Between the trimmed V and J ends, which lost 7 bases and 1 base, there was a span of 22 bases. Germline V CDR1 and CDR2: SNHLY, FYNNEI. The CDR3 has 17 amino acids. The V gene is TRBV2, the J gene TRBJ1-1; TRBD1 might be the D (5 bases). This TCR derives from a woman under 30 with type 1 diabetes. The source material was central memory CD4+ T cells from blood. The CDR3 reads CASNNSPPGRRNTEAFF. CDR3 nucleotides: TGTGCCAGCAATAATAGCCCGCCAGGGAGGAGGAACACTGAAGCTTTCTTT.